This T cell receptor beta chain was captured in a study of Ad26.COV2.S vaccination and SARS-CoV-2 variants. The wider study: Among those in the COV1001 Ad26.COV2.S trial arm was the donor. Intramuscular Ad26.COV2.S doses were given once or twice, 56 days apart.

Concerning this clone: Its antigen is still unknown.

Notes on the study in general: For non-spike TCRs, breadth in vaccine recipients resembled that in placebo recipients. The analyses of TCR breadth and depth may have understated the size of total T cell responses.

CDR3 length: 14 residues. Germline assignment: CDR1 LNHDA and CDR2 SQIVND (reference sequence). With 7 bases removed from V and 6 bases from J, the gap between germline ends came to 18 bases. The treatment here: about 20 received Ad26.COV2.S at low or high dose, single or two shots; about 5 received placebo; per-sample allocation not given. The samples date from day 63 after the first vaccine or placebo injection. TCRdb's table, derived via immunoSEQ multiplex PCR, lists solely in-frame clones and lacks some. The table records 250,000 to 300,000 clones, approximately 89% of them present only once. This specimen consisted of peripheral blood, obtained in a trial of Ad26.COV2.S vaccine versus placebo. This receptor was identified in a person aged 18-60 years who received the Ad26.COV2.S COVID-19 vaccine or a placebo. The rearrangement joins TRBV19 to TRBJ1-1; D remains ambiguous. The CDR3 bases are TGTGCCAGTACCCTGGGTAGGAATAAGGCTGAAGCTTTCTTT. It encodes CASTLGRNKAEAFF.